Detailed here is one T cell receptor (beta chain). Its specificity is unknown. The record originates from a study of shared clonotypes between healthy human individuals. On the study more broadly: Three plates each covered CD4 naive and memory; CD8 naive two, CD8 memory one.

From CD4+ cells came CD45RA+ naive and CD45RA-negative memory subsets. Whole-study findings and limits: Incompleteness in sorted-subset sequencing, despite large depth, was shown by rarefaction.

Authors' data handling: ImmunoSEQ supplied junction-only sequences lacking quality scores, so filtering was different. Produced via immunoSEQ multiplex PCR; TCRdb's table is partial and in-frame only. The V and J calls and clone size come from that table; D and trimming were worked out from the DNA. The sample contains under 2,500,000 clones, almost 96% of which appear only once. The V end lost 1 base, the J end lost 7 bases, and 11 bases lay between the germline ends. Germline V gene data show CDR1 as SGHRS and CDR2 as YFSETQ. The CDR3 spans 13 residues. Source material: naive CD4+ T cells sorted from blood. The subset was: CD45RA+ positively selected. The clonotype comes from a man younger than 35 in good health. V gene TRBV5-1 combines with J gene TRBJ2-5; D ambiguous. CDR3 nucleotide sequence: TGCGCCAGCAGCTTGAGCAGCTTGGGGACCCAGTACTTC. Residues: CASSLSSLGTQYF.